This T cell receptor (beta chain) stems from a study of cytomegalovirus exposure and HLA in healthy donors. General study points: Later analysis identified several of the most significant clusters that appeared linked to common viral pathogens.

A multiplex PCR was run with 60 Vbeta primers and 13 Jbeta primers. The repertoire was sequenced with immunoSEQ multiplex PCR; TCRdb's copy has only in-frame clones and lacks some. The sample has approximately 92,000 clones, about 70% seen once. The CDR3 extends over 14 amino acids. The junction had 5 bases not matched to a gene; V was cut back by 8 bases and J by 0 bases. Germline values: CDR1 LNHDA, CDR2 SQIVND (reference sequence). On this clone itself: Its antigen is still unknown.

The specimen was PBMCs. The chain links TRBV19 to TRBJ2-3; TRBD2 matches 7 bases. This receptor was taken from a man aged 55-75 years in good health and CMV-seronegative. The CDR3 region has the DNA TGTGCCAGTCGTGAGCGGGGCAGCACAGATACGCAGTATTTT. This translates into CASRERGSTDTQYF.